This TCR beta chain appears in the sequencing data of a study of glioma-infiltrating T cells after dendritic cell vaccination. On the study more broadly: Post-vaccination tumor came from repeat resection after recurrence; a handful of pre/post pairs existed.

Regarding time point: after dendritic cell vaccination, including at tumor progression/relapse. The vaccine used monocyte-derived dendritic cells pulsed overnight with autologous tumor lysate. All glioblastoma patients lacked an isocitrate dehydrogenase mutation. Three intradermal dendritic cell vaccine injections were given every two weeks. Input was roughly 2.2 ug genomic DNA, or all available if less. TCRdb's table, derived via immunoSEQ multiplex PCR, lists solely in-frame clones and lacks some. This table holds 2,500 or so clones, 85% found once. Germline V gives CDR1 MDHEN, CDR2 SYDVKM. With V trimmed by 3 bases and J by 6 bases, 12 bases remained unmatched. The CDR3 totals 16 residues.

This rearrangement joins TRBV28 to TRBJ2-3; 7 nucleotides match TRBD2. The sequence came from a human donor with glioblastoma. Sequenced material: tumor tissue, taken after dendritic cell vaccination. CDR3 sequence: CASSLRFLSGTDTQYF. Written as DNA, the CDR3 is TGTGCCAGCAGTTTGCGGTTTCTGAGCGGGACCGATACGCAGTATTTT.